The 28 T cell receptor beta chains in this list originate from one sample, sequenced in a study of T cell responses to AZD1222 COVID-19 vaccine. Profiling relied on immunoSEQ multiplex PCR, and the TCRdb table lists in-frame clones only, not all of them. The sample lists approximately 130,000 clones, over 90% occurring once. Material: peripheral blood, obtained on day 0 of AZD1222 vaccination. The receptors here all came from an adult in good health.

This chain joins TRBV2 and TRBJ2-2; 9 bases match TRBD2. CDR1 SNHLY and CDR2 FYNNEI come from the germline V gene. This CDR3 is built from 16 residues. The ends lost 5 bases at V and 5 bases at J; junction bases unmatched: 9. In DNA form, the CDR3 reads TGTGCCAGCAGTATGCTAGCGGGGCTGGTGACCGGGGAGCTGTTTTTT. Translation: CASSMLAGLVTGELFF.

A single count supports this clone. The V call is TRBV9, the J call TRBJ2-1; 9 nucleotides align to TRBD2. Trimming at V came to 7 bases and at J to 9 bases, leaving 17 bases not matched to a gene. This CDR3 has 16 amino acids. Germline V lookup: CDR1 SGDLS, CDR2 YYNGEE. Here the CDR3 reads CASRARGGGELGEQFF. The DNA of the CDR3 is TGTGCCAGCCGCGCCCGGGGCGGGGGGGAATTGGGTGAGCAGTTCTTC.

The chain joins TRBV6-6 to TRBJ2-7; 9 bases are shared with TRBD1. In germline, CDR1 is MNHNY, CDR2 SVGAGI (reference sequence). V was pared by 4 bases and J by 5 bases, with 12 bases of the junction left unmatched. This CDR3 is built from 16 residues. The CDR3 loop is CASSFFSGTGYDEQYF. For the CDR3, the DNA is TGTGCCAGCAGTTTTTTTTCCGGGACAGGGTACGACGAGCAGTACTTC.

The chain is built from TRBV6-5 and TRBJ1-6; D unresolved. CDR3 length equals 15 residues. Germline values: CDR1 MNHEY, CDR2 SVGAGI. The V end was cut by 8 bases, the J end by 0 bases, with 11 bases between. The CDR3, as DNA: TGTGCCAGCTTCCCGGCGAGCTCCTATAATTCACCCCTCCACTTT. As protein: CASFPASSYNSPLHF.

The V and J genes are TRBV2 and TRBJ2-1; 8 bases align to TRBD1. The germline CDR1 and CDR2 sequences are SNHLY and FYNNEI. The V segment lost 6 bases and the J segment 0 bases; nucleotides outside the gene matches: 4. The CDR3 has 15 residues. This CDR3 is CASRITGGSYNEQFF. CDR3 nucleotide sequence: TGTGCCAGCAGGATTACAGGGGGCTCCTACAATGAGCAGTTCTTC.

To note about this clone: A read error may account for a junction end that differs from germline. CDR3 sequence: CASSARTGLKTEAFF. The CDR3 nucleotides read TGTGCCAGCAGCGCTCGGACGGGTTTGAAGACTGAAGCTTTCTTT. This chain uses TRBV9 with TRBJ1-1; D ambiguous. Per germline, CDR1 SGDLS and CDR2 YYNGEE. There are 15 residues in the CDR3.

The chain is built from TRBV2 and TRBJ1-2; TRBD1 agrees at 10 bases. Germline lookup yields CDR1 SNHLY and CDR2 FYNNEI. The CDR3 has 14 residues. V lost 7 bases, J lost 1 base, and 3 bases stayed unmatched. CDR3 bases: TGTGCCAGCATGGGACAGGGGAATAACTATGGCTACACCTTC. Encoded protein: CASMGQGNNYGYTF.

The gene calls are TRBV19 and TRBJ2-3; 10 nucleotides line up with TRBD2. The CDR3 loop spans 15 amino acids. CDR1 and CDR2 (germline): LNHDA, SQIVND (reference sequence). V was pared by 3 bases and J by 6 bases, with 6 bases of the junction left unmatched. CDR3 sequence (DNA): TGTGCCAGTAGTATGGAGCGGGGGGGCCTGGATACGCAGTATTTT. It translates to CASSMERGGLDTQYF.

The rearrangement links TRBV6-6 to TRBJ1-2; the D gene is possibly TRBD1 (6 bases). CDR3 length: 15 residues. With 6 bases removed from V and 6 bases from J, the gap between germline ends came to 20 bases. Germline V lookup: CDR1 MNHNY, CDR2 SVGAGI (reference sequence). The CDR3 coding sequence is TGTGCCAGCAGCCTACCTCCCGACAGGTACCATGGCTACACCTTC. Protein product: CASSLPPDRYHGYTF.

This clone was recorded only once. CDR3 sequence: CASSLSPSQPQHF. CDR3 sequence (DNA): TGTGCCAGCAGTTTAAGTCCCAGCCAGCCCCAGCATTTT. The J gene is TRBJ1-5, the V gene TRBV27, with D unclear. V lost 2 bases to trimming and J lost 7 bases, with 9 bases between them. The CDR3 has 13 amino acids. Germline values: CDR1 MNHEY, CDR2 SMNVEV (reference sequence).

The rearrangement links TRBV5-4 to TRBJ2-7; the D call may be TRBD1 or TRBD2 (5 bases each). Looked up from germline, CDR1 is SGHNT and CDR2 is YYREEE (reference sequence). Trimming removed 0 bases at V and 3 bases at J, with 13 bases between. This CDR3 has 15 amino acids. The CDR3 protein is CASSLGGASVYEQYF. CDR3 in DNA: TGTGCCAGCAGCTTGGGAGGGGCTTCCGTCTACGAGCAGTACTTC.

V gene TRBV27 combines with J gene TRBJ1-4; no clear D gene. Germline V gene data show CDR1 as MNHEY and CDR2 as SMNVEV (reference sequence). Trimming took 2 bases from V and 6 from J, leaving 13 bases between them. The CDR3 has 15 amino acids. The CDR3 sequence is CASSLTPAPYEKLFF. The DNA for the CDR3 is TGTGCCAGCAGTTTAACACCCGCCCCGTATGAAAAACTGTTTTTT.

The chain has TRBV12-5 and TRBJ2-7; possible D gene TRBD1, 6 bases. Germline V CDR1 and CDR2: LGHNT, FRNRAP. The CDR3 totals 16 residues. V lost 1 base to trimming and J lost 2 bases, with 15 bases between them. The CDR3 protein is CASGLGGQPIAYEQYF. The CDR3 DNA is TGTGCTAGTGGTTTGGGGGGGCAACCAATAGCCTACGAGCAGTACTTC.

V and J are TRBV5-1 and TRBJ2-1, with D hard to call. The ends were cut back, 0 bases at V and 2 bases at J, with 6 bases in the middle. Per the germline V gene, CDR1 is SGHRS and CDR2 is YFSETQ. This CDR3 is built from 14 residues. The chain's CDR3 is CASSLGSAYNEQFF. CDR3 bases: TGCGCCAGCAGCTTGGGATCTGCCTACAATGAGCAGTTCTTC.

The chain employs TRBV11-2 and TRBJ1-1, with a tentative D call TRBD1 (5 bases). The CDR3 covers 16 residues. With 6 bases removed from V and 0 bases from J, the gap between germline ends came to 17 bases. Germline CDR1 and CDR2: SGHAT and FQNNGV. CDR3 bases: TGTGCCAGCAGGGACCGGACATCTGAGGTGAACACTGAAGCTTTCTTT. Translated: CASRDRTSEVNTEAFF. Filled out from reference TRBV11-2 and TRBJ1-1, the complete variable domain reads EAGVAQSPRYKIIEKRQSVAFWCNPISGHATLYWYQQILGQGPKLLIQFQNNGVVDDSQLPKDRFSAERLKGVDSTLKIQPAKLEDSAVYLCASRDRTSEVNTEAFFGQGTRLTVV.

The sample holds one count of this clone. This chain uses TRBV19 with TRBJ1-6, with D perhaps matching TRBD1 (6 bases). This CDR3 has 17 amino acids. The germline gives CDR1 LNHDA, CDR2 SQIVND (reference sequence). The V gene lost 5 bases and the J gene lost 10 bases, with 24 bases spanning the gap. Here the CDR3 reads CASSSLSPSRGLSPLHF. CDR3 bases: TGTGCCAGTAGTTCCTTGTCCCCTAGCAGGGGTCTCTCACCCCTCCACTTT. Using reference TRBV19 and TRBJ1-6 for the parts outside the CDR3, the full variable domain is DGGITQSPKYLFRKEGQNVTLSCEQNLNHDAMYWYRQDPGQGLRLIYYSQIVNDFQKGDIAEGYSVSREKKESFPLTVTSAQKNPTAFYLCASSSLSPSRGLSPLHFGNGTRLTVT.

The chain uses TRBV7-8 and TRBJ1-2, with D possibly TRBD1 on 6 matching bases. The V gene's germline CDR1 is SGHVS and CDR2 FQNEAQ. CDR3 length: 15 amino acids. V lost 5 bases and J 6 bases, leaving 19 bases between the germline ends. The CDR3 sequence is CASSIPADSRDGYTF. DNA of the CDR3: TGTGCCAGCAGCATACCTGCGGACAGTAGAGATGGCTACACCTTC.

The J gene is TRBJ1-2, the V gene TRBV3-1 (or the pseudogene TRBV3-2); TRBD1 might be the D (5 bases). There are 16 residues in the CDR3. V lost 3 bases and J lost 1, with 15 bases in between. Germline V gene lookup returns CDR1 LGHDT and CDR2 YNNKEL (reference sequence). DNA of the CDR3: TGTGCCAGCAGCCATATGAGGGCGGGGGGTAACTATGGCTACACCTTC. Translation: CASSHMRAGGNYGYTF.

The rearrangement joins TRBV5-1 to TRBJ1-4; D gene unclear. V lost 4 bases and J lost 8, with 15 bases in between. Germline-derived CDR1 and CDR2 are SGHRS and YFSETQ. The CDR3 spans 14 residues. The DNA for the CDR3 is TGCGCCAGCAGCCGTCGGATGGGATCCGAAAAACTGTTTTTT. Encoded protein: CASSRRMGSEKLFF.

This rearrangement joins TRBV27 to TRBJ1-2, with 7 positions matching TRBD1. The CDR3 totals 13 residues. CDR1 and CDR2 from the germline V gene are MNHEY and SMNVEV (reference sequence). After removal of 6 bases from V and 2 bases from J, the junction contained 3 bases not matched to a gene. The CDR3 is CASSLQGNYGYTF. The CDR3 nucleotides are TGTGCCAGCAGCTTACAGGGGAACTATGGCTACACCTTC.

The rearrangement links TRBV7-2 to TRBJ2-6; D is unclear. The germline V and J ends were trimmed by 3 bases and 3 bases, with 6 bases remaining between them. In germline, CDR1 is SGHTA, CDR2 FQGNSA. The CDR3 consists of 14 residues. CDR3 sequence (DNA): TGTGCCAGCAGCTTTGCCGGTGGGGCCAACGTCCTGACTTTC. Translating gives CASSFAGGANVLTF.

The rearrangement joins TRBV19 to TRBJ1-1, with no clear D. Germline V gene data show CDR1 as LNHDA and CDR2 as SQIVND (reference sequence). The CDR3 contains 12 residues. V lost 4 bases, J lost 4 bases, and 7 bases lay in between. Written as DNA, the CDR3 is TGTGCCAGTAGTACTGCTACCACTGAAGCTTTCTTT. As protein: CASSTATTEAFF.

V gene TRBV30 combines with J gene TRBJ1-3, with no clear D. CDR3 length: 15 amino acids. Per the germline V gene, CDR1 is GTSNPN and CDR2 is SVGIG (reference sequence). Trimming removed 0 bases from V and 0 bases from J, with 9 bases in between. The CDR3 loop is CAWSVLGLSGNTIYF. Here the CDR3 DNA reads TGTGCCTGGAGTGTGCTAGGGCTCTCTGGAAACACCATATATTTT.

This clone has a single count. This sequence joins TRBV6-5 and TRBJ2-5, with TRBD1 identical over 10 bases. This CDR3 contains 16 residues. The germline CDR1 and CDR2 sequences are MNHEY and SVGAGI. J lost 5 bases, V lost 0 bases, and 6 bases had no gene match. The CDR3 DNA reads TGTGCCAGCAGTTACTCGATCGGGACAGGGGTCGAGACCCAGTACTTC. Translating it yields CASSYSIGTGVETQYF.

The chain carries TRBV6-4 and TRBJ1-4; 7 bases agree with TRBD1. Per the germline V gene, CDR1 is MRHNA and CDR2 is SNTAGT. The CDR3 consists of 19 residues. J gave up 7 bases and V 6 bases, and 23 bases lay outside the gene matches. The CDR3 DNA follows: TGTGCCAGCAGCCAACGGACCACCTCTCGGACAGGAGGTTTTGAAAAACTGTTTTTT. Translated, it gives CASSQRTTSRTGGFEKLFF.

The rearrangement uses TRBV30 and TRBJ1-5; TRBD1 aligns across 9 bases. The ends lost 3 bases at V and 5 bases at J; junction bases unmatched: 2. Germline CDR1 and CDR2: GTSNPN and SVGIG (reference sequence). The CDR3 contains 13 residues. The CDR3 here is CAWRQGAYQPQHF. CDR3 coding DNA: TGTGCCTGGAGACAGGGGGCATATCAGCCCCAGCATTTT.

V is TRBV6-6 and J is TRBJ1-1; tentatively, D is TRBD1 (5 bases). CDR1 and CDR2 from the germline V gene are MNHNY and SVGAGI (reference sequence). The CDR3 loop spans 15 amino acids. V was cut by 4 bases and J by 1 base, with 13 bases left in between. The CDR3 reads CASSFGGMENTEAFF. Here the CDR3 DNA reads TGTGCCAGCAGTTTCGGGGGGATGGAGAACACTGAAGCTTTCTTT.

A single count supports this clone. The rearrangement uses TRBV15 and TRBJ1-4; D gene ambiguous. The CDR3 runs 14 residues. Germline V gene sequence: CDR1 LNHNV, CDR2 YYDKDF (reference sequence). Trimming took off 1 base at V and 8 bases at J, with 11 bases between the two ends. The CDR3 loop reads CATSRARSGEKLFF. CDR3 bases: TGTGCCACCAGCAGAGCGCGGTCGGGGGAAAAACTGTTTTTT. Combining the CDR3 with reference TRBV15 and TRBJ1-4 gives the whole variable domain DAMVIQNPRYQVTQFGKPVTLSCSQTLNHNVMYWYQQKSSQAPKLLFHYYDKDFNNEADTPDNFQSRRPNTSFCFLDIRSPGLGDTAMYLCATSRARSGEKLFFGSGTQLSVL.